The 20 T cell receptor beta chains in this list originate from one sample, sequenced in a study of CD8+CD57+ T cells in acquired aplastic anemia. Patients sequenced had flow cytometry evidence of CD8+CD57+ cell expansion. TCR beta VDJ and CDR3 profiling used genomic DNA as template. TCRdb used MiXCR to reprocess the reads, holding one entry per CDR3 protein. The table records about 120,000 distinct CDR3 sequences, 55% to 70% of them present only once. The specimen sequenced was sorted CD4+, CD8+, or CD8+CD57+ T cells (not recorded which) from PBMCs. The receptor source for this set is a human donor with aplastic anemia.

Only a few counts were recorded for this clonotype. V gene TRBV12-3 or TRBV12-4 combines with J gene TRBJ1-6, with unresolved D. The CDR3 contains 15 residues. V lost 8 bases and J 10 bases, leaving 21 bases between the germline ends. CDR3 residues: CASGPGGRRGSPLHF. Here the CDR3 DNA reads TGTGCCAGCGGTCCGGGAGGGAGGAGAGGATCACCCCTCCACTTT.

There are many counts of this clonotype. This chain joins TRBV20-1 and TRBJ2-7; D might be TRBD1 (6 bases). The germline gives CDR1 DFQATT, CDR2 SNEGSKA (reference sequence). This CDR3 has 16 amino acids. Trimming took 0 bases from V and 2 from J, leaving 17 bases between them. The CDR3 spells CSARDDKQGHPYEQYF. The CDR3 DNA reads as TGCAGTGCTAGAGACGATAAACAGGGACACCCCTACGAGCAGTACTTC.

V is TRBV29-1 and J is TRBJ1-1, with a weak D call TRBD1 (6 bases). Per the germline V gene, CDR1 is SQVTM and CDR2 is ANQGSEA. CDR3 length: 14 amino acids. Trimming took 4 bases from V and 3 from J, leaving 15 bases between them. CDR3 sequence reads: CSVVLGAVDTEAFF. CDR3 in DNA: TGCAGCGTTGTTCTGGGGGCGGTGGACACTGAAGCTTTCTTT.

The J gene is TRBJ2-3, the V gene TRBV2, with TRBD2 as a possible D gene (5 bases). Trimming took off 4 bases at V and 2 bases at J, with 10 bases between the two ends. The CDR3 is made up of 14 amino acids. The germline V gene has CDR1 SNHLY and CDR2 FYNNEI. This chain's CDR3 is CASSGGQFTDTQYF. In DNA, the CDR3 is TGTGCCAGCAGTGGCGGGCAGTTCACAGATACGCAGTATTTT.

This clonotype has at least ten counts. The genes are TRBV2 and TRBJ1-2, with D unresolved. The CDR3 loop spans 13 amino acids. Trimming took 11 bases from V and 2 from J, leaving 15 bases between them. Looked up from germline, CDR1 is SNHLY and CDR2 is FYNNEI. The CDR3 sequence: CAEGRTANYGYTF. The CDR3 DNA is TGTGCCGAAGGACGGACGGCCAACTATGGCTACACCTTC. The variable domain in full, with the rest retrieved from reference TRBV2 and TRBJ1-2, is EPEVTQTPSHQVTQMGQEVILRCVPISNHLYFYWYRQILGQKVEFLVSFYNNEISEKSEIFDDQFSVERPDGSNFTLKIRSTKLEDSAMYFCAEGRTANYGYTFGSGTRLTVV.

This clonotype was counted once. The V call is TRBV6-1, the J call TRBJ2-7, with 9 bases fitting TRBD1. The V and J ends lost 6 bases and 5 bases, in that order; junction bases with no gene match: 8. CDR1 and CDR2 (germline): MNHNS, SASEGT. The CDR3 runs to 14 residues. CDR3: CASRGKTGGHEQYF. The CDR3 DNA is TGTGCCAGCAGGGGAAAGACAGGGGGTCACGAGCAGTACTTC.

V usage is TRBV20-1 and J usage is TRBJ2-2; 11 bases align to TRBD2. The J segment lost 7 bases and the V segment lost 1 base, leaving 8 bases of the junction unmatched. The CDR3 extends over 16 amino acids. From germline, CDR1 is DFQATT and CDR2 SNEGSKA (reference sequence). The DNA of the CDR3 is TGCAGTGCTAGAGTAGATAGCGGGGGGGAAAGCGGGGAGCTGTTTTTT. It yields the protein CSARVDSGGESGELFF.

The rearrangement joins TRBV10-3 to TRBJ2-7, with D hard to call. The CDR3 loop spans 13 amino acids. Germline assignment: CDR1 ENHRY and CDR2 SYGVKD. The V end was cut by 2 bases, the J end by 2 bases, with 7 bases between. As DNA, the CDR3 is TGTGCCATCAGTGAGGAACTACCCTACGAGCAGTACTTC. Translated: CAISEELPYEQYF.

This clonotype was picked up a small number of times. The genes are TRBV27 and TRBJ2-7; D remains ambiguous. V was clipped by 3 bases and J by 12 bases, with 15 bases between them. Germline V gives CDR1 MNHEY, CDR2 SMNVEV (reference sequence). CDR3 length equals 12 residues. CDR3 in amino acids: CASSLLLPVLYF. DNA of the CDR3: TGTGCCAGCAGTTTGCTCCTACCTGTGCTGTACTTC.

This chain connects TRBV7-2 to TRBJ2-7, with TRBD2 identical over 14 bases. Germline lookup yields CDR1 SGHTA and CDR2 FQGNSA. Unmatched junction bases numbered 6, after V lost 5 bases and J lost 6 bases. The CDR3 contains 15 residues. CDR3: CASSPTGLAGGEQYF. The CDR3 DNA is TGTGCCAGCAGCCCAACCGGACTAGCGGGAGGCGAGCAGTACTTC.

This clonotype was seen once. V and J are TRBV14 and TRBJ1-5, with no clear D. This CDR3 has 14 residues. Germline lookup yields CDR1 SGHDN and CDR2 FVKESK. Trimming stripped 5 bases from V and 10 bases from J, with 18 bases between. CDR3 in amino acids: CASSLDGLSEPQHF. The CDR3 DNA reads TGTGCCAGCAGCTTAGACGGGTTATCAGAACCCCAGCATTTT.

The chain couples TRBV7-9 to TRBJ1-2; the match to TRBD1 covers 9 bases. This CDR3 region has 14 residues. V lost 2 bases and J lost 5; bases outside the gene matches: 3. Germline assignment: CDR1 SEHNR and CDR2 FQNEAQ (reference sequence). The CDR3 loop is CASSLWTGAYGYTF. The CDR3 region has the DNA TGTGCCAGCAGCTTATGGACAGGGGCATATGGCTACACCTTC. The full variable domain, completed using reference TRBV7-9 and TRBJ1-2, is DTGVSQNPRHKITKRGQNVTFRCDPISEHNRLYWYRQTLGQGPEFLTYFQNEAQLEKSRLLSDRFSAERPKGSFSTLEIQRTEQGDSAMYLCASSLWTGAYGYTFGSGTRLTVV.

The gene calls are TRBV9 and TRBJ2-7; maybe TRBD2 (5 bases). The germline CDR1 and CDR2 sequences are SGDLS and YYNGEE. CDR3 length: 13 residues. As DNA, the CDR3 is TGTGCTAGAGACCGGGGAAACCCCTACGAGCAGTACTTC. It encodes CARDRGNPYEQYF.

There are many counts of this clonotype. CDR3: CASSFSLNNEQFF. The CDR3 DNA reads as TGTGCCAGCAGCTTTTCCCTGAACAATGAGCAGTTCTTC. This chain uses TRBV5-4 with TRBJ2-1; the D is unclear. The CDR3 is 13 amino acids. Deletions cut 2 bases from V and 5 bases from J, with 8 bases between. The germline gives CDR1 SGHNT, CDR2 YYREEE (reference sequence).

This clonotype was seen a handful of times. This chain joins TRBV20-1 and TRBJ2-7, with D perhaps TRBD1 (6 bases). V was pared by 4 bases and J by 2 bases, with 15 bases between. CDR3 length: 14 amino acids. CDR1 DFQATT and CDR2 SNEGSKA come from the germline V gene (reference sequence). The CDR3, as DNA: TGCAGTGCTATCGCGACAGGCGCACCCTACGAGCAGTACTTC. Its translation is CSAIATGAPYEQYF.

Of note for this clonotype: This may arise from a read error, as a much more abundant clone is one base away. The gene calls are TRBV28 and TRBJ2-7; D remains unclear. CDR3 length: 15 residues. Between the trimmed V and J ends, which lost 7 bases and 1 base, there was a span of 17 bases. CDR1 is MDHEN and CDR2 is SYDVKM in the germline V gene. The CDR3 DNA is TGTGCCAGCACCGCGCCCGACACTTCGTCCTACGAGCAGTACTTC. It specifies CASTAPDTSSYEQYF.

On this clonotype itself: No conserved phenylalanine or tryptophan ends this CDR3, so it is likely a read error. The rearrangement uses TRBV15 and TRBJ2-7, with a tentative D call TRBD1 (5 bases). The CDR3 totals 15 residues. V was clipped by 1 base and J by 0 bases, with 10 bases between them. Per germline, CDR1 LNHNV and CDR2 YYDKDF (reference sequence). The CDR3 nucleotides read TGTGCCACCAGCAGAGGCGAGGACAACTCCTACGAGCAGTACCTC. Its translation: CATSRGEDNSYEQYL.

The CDR3 sequence is CASSSGLAGYNEQFF. The CDR3 DNA reads as TGTGCCAGCAGTTCGGGACTAGCGGGGTACAATGAGCAGTTCTTC. The J gene is TRBJ2-1, the V gene TRBV6-5, with TRBD2 identical over 13 bases. This CDR3 is built from 15 residues. CDR1 and CDR2 (germline): MNHEY, SVGAGI. V shed 4 bases and J 4 bases; nucleotides not matched to a gene: 1.

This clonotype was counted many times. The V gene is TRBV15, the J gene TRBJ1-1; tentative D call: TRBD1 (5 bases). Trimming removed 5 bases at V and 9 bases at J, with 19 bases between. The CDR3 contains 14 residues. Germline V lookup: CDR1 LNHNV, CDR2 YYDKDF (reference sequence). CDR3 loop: CATSASGDPRKAFF. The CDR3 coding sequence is TGTGCCACCAGCGCCTCGGGGGACCCTAGGAAAGCTTTCTTT.

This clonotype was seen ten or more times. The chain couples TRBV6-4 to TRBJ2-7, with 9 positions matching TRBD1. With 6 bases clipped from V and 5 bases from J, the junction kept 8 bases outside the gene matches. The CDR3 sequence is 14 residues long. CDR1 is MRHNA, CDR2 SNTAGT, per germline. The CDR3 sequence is CASSVDRGRHEQYF. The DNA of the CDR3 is TGTGCCAGCAGCGTGGACAGGGGAAGGCACGAGCAGTACTTC.